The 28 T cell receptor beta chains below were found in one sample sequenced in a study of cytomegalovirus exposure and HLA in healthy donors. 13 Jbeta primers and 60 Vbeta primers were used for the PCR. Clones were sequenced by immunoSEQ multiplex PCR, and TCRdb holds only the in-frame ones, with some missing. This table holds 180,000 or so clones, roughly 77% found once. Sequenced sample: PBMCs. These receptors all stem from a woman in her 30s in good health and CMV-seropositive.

The CDR3: CAWRPPRGAWAGEVVKTQYF. As DNA, the CDR3 is TGTGCCTGGAGGCCCCCGAGGGGAGCTTGGGCGGGGGAGGTGGTGAAGACCCAGTACTTC. J is TRBJ2-5 and V is TRBV30, with 7 bases that match TRBD2. The CDR3 loop spans 20 amino acids. The germline CDR1 and CDR2 sequences are GTSNPN and SVGIG (reference sequence). V was clipped by 3 bases and J by 6 bases; unmatched bases: 28. Together with reference TRBV30 and TRBJ2-5, the CDR3 gives the full variable domain: SQTIHQWPATLVQPVGSPLSLECTVEGTSNPNLYWYRQAAGRGLQLLFYSVGIGQISSEVPQNLSASRPQDRQFILSSKKLLLSDSGFYLCAWRPPRGAWAGEVVKTQYFGPGTRLLVL.

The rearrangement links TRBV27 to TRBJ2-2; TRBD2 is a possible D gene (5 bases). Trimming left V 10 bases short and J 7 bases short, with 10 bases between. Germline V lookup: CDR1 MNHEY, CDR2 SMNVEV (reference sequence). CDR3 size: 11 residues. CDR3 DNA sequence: TGTGCCACGAAGGGAGTCGGGGAGCTGTTTTTT. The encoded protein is CATKGVGELFF.

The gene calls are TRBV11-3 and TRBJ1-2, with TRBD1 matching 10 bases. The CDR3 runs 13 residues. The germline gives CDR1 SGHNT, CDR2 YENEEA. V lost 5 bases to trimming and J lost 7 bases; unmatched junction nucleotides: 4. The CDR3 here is CASSLGTGVGYTF. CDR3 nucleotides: TGTGCCAGCAGCCTCGGGACAGGGGTTGGCTACACCTTC.

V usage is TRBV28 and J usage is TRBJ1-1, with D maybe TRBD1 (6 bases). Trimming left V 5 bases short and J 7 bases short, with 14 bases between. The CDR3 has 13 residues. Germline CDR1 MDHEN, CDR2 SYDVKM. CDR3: CASSPTGRGEAFF. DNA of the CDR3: TGTGCCAGCAGTCCGACGGGCAGGGGTGAAGCTTTCTTT.

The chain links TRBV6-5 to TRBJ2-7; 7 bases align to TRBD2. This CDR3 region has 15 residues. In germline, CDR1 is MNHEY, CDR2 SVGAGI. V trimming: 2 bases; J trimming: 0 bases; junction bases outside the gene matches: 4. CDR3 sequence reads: CASSYRGTNSYEQYF. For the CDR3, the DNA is TGTGCCAGCAGTTACCGAGGGACTAACTCCTACGAGCAGTACTTC.

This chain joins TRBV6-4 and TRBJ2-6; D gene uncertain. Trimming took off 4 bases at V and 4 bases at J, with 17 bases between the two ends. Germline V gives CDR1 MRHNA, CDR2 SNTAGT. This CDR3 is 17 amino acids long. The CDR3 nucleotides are TGTGCCAGCAGTGTTGTAGGCACTCCGAGGGGGGCCAACGTCCTGACTTTC. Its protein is CASSVVGTPRGANVLTF.

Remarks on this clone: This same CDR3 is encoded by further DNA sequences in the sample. As DNA, the CDR3 is TGTGCCAGTAGTATGGGCAGAATTAATGAAAAACTGTTTTTT. Translating gives CASSMGRINEKLFF. The chain links TRBV19 to TRBJ1-4, with D hard to call. In germline, CDR1 is LNHDA, CDR2 SQIVND (reference sequence). CDR3 length: 14 residues. V lost 3 bases and J 4 bases, leaving 9 bases between the germline ends.

The CDR3 loop is CASSLEWYPGLGNQPQHF. The CDR3 coding sequence is TGTGCCAGCAGTTTAGAATGGTATCCGGGACTGGGCAATCAGCCCCAGCATTTT. V and J are TRBV27 and TRBJ1-5; maybe TRBD1 (5 bases). V shed 2 bases and J shed 2 bases, with 19 bases lying between them. This CDR3 region has 18 residues. CDR1 and CDR2 (germline): MNHEY, SMNVEV (reference sequence).

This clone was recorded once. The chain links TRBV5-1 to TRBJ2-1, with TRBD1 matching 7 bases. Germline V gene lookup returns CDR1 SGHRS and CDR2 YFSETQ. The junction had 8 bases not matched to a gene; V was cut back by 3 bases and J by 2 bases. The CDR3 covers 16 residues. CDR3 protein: CASSYYRDRAYNEQFF. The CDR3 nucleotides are TGCGCCAGCAGCTATTACCGGGACAGAGCCTACAATGAGCAGTTCTTC. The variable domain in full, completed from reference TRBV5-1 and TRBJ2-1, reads KAGVTQTPRYLIKTRGQQVTLSCSPISGHRSVSWYQQTPGQGLQFLFEYFSETQRNKGNFPGRFSGRQFSNSRSEMNVSTLELGDSALYLCASSYYRDRAYNEQFFGPGTRLTVL.

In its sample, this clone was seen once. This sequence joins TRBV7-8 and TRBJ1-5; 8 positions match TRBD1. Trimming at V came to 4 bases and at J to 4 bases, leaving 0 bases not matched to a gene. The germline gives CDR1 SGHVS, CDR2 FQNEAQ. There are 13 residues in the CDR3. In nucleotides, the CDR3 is TGTGCCAGCAGCTGGGACAGGAATCAGCCCCAGCATTTT. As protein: CASSWDRNQPQHF.

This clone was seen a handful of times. The CDR3 region has the DNA TGTGCCAGCAGCGTAGCGGCACTAGACACAGATACGCAGTATTTT. This translates into CASSVAALDTDTQYF. The chain links TRBV9 to TRBJ2-3, with TRBD2 as a possible D gene (5 bases). Germline loops: CDR1 SGDLS, CDR2 YYNGEE. V lost 0 bases to trimming and J lost 2 bases, with 10 bases between them. The CDR3 runs 15 residues.

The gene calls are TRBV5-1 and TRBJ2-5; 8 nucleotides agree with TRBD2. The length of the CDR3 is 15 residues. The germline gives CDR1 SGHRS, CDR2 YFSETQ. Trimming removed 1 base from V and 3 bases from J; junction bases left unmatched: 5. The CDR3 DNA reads TGCGCCAGCAGCTTGATCGGGACTAGAGAAGAGACCCAGTACTTC. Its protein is CASSLIGTREETQYF.

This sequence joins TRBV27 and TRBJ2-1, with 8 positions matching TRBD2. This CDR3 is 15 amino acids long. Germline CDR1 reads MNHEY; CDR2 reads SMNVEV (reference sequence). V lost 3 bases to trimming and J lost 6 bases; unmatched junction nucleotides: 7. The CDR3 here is CASSFVGGASNEQFF. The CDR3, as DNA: TGTGCCAGCAGTTTTGTCGGGGGGGCCTCCAATGAGCAGTTCTTC.

CDR3 nucleotide sequence: TGTGCCAGCAGCTGGGAGGGCTACGAGCAGTACTTC. Translated: CASSWEGYEQYF. The gene calls are TRBV5-6 and TRBJ2-7; TRBD2 matches at 7 bases. The CDR3 runs 12 residues. Germline V gene data show CDR1 as SGHDT and CDR2 as YYEEEE. Trimming at V came to 3 bases and at J to 3 bases, leaving 0 bases not matched to a gene.

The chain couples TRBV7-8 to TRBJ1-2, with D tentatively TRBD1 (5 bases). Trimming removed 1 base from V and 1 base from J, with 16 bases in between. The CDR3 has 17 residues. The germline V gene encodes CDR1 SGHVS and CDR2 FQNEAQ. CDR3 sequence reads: CASSLEVRARVNYGYTF. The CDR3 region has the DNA TGTGCCAGCAGCTTAGAAGTCAGGGCTAGAGTTAACTATGGCTACACCTTC.

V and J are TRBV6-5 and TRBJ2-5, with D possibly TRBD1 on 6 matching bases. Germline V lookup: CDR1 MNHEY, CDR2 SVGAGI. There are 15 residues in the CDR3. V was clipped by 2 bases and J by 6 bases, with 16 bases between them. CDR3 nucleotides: TGTGCCAGCAGTTACCGGCAGGGGCGTCAGCAGACCCAGTACTTC. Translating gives CASSYRQGRQQTQYF.

This CDR3 is CARKEAYSNQPQHF. DNA for the CDR3: TGTGCCAGAAAGGAGGCTTATAGCAATCAGCCCCAGCATTTT. The V call is TRBV5-3, the J call TRBJ1-5; no definite D call. TRBV5-3 is treated as an ORF (open reading frame) with a function not yet certain. This CDR3 region has 14 residues. Trimming shortened V by 6 bases and J by 0 bases, and 10 bases separated the two germline ends.

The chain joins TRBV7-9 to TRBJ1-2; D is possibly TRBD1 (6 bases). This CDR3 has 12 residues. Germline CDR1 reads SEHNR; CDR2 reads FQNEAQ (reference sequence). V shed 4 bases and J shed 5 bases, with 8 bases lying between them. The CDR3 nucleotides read TGTGCCAGCAGCTACACAGGGTATGGCTACACCTTC. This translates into CASSYTGYGYTF.

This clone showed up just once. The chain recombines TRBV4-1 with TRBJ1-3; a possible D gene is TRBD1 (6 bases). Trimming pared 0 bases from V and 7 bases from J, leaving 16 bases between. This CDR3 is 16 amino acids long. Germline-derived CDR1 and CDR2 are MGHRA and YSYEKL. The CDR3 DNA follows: TGCGCCAGCAGCCAAGAAGGACGGGGGGCCGCCAACACCATATATTTT. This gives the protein CASSQEGRGAANTIYF.

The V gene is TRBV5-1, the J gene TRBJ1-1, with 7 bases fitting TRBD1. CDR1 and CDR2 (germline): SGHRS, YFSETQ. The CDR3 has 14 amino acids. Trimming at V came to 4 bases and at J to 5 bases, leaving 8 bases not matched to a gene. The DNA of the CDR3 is TGCGCCAGCAGCACGACAGGGCGAGGGACTGAAGCTTTCTTT. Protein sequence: CASSTTGRGTEAFF.

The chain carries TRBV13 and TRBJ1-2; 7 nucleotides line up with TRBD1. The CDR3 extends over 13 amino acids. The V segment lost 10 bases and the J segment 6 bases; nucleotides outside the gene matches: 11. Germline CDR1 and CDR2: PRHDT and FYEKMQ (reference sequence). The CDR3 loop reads CATGGRGRDGYTF. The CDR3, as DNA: TGTGCCACAGGGGGACGGGGGAGAGATGGCTACACCTTC. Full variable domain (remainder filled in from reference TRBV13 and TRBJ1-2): AAGVIQSPRHLIKEKRETATLKCYPIPRHDTVYWYQQGPGQDPQFLISFYEKMQSDKGSIPDRFSAQQFSDYHSELNMSSLELGDSALYFCATGGRGRDGYTFGSGTRLTVV.

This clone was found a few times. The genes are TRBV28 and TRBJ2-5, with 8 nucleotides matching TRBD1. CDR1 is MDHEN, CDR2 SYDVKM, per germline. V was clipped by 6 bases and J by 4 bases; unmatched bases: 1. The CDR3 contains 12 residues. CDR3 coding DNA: TGTGCCAGCAGCGACAGGGGAGAGACCCAGTACTTC. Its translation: CASSDRGETQYF.

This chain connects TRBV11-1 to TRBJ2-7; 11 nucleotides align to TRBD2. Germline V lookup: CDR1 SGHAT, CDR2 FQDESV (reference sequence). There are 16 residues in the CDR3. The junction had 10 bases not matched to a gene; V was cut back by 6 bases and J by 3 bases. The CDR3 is CASRGPGTSGNYEQYF. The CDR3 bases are TGTGCCAGCAGGGGACCGGGGACTAGCGGTAACTACGAGCAGTACTTC.

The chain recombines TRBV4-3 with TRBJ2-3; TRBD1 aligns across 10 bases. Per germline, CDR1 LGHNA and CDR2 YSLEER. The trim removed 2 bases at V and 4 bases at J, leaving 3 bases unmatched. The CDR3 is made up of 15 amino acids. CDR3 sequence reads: CASSQKTGGADTQYF. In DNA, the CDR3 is TGCGCCAGCAGCCAAAAGACAGGGGGCGCAGATACGCAGTATTTT.

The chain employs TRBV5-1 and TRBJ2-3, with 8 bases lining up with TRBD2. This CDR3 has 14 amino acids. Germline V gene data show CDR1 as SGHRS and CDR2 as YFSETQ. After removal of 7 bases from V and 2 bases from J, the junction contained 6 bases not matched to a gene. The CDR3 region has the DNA TGCGCCAGCGGGGCGGGGGGCCTCACAGATACGCAGTATTTT. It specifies CASGAGGLTDTQYF.

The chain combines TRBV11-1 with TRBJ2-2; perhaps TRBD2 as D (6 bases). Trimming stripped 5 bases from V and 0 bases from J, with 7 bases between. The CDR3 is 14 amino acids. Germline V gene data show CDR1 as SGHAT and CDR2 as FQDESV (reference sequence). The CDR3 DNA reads TGTGCCAGCAGCGGCGGGGCGAACACCGGGGAGCTGTTTTTT. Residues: CASSGGANTGELFF.

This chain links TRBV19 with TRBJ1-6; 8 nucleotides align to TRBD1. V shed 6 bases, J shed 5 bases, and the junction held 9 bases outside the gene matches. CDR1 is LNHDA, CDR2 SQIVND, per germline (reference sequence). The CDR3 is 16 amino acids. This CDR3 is CASSYGTGGHNSPLHF. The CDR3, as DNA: TGTGCCAGTAGCTACGGAACAGGGGGTCATAATTCACCCCTCCACTTT.

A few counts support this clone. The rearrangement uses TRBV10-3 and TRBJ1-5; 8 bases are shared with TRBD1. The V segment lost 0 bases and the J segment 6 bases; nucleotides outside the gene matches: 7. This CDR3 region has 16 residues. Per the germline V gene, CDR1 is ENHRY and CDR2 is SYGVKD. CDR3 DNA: TGTGCCATCAGTGAGTCGGCAGGGGGCATGAGTCAGCCCCAGCATTTT. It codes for CAISESAGGMSQPQHF.